This T cell receptor beta chain was found in a study of blood T cell repertoires in COVID-19. Whole-study context: COVID-19 samples collected from the United States, Italy and Spain covered acute and convalescent phases. In each case, the material was cDNA or gDNA derived from T cells, B-cell-depleted T cells, or PBMCs.

This CDR3 is 14 amino acids long. The germline gives CDR1 MDHEN, CDR2 SYDVKM. V dropped 5 bases and J dropped 2 bases, with 13 bases sitting between them. Produced via immunoSEQ multiplex PCR; TCRdb's table is partial and in-frame only. The table shows about 120,000 clones, with over 65% occurring only once. Sequenced input: peripheral blood. The J gene is TRBJ2-7, the V gene TRBV28; possibly TRBD1 for D (7 bases). The sequence came from a man in his 70s with acute or convalescent COVID-19. The CDR3 sequence: CASSPGGNTYEQYF. The CDR3, as DNA: TGTGCCAGCAGTCCAGGGGGGAATACCTACGAGCAGTACTTC.